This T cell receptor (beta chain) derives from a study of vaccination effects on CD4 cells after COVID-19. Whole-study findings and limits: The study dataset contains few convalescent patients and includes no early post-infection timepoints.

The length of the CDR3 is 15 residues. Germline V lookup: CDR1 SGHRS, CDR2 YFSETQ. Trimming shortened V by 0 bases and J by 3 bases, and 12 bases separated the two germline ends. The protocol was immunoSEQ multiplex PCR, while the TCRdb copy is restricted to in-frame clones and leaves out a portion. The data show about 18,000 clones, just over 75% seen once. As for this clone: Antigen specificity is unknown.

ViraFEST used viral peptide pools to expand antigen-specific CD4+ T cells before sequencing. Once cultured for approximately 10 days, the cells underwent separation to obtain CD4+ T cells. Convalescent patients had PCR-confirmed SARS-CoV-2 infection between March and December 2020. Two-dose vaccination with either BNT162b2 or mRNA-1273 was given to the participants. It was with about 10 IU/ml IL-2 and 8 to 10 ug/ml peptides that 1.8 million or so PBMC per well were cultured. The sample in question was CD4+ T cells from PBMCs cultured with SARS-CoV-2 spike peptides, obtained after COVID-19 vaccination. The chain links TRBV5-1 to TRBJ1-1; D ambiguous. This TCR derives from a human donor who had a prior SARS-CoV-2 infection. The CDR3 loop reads CASSLVWGSYTEAFF. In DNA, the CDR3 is TGCGCCAGCAGCTTGGTGTGGGGTTCGTACACTGAAGCTTTCTTT.